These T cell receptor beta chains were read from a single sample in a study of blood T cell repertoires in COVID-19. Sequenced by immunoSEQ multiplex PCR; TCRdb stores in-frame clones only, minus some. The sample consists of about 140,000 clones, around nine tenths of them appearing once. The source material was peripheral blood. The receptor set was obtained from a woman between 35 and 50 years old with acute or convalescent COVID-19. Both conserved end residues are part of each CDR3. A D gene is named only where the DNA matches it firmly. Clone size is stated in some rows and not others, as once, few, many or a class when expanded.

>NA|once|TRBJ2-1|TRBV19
TGTGCCAGTAGTATTGGGGACACCCACAATGAGCAGTTCTTC
CASSIGDTHNEQFF
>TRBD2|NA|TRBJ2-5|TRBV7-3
TGTGCCAGCAGCCGTAGCGGGGGCCCTCAAGAGACCCAGTACTTC
CASSRSGGPQETQYF
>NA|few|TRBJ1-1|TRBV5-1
TGCGCCAGCAGTAGCGCGACGATGAACACTGAAGCTTTCTTT
CASSSATMNTEAFF
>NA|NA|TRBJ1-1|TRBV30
TGTGCCTGGACCGGGGCTGAAGCTTTCTTT
CAWTGAEAFF
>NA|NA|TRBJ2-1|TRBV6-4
TGTGCCAGCAGTGACTCTGGGCTGAGCTCCTACAATGAGCAGTTCTTC
CASSDSGLSSYNEQFF
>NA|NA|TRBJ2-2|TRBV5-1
TGCGCCAGCAGCTTGCGGCAGGCACAACAGGGCGGGGAGCTGTTTTTT
CASSLRQAQQGGELFF
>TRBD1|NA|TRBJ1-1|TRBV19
TGTGCCAGTAGTCCGCGGACAGGGGTGATAGCTGAAGCTTTCTTT
CASSPRTGVIAEAFF
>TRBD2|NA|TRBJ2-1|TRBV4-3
TGCGCCAGCAGCCAAATAGCGGGAGGGTCCTACAATGAGCAGTTCTTC
CASSQIAGGSYNEQFF
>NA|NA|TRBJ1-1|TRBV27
TGTGCCAGCTCTACTAACAGGGTGTCGAACACTGAAGCTTTCTTT
CASSTNRVSNTEAFF
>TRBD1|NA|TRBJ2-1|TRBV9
TGTGCCAGCAGCGTAAACCCAGGGGGTTCCTACAATGAGCAGTTCTTC
CASSVNPGGSYNEQFF
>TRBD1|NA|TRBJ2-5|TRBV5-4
TGTGCCAGCAGCGCCGGGCAGGGGGAAGAGACCCAGTACTTC
CASSAGQGEETQYF
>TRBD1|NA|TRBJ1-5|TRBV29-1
TGCAGCGTTGGAGACAGGGGTCAGCCCCAGCATTTT
CSVGDRGQPQHF
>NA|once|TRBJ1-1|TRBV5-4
TGTGCCAGCGGATCAGACAGACTTTCTGAAGCTTTCTTT
CASGSDRLSEAFF
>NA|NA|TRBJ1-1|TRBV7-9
TGTGCCAGCAGCGCGGTTGTGAACACTGAAGCTTTCTTT
CASSAVVNTEAFF
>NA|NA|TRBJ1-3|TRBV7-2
TGTGCCCCACGGGTTGGAAACACCATATATTTT
CAPRVGNTIYF
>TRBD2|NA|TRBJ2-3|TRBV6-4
TGTGCCAGCAGTGACACTAGCGGGGGGGCAAATACGCAGTATTTT
CASSDTSGGANTQYF
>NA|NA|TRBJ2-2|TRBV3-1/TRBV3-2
TGTGCCAGCAGCCACGGCGGGACCGGGGAGCTGTTTTTT
CASSHGGTGELFF
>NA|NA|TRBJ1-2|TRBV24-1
TGTGCCACCAGTGGGACAGACTATGGCTACACCTTC
CATSGTDYGYTF
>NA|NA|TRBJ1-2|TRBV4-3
TGCGCCAGCAGCCAAGAAAGTGGGGCCGGTGGCTACACCTTC
CASSQESGAGGYTF
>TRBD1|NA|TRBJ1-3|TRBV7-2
TGTGCCAGCAGCTTAGGCCCAGGGGGCCGCCTCTTGGGAAACACCATATATTTT
CASSLGPGGRLLGNTIYF
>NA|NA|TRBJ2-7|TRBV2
TGTGCCAGCAGTGAGTCGGAGCGGCACTACGAGCAGTACTTC
CASSESERHYEQYF
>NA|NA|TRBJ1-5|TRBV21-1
TGTGCCAGCAGCAAGAGAGTCCGGGATACCAATCAGCCCCAGCATTTT
CASSKRVRDTNQPQHF
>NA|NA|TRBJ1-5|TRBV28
TGTGCCAGCAGTTTAGGGGGGGGCAATCAGCCCCAGCATTTT
CASSLGGGNQPQHF
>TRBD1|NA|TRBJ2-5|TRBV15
TGTGCCACCAGCCGGCACACACAACAGGGGCAAGAGACCCAGTACTTC
CATSRHTQQGQETQYF
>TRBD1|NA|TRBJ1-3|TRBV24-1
TGTGCCACCAGTGACCAGGACAGGGAGATTGGCTACTCTGGAAACACCATATATTTT
CATSDQDREIGYSGNTIYF
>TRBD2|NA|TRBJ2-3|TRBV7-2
TGTGCCAGCAGCTCACTAGCGGGAGGAGGGAAAGATACGCAGTATTTT
CASSSLAGGGKDTQYF
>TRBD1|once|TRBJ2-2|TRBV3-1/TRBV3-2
TGTGCCAGCAGCCGTCTGGACAGGGGGCGAATTGATGCCGGGGAGCTGTTTTTT
CASSRLDRGRIDAGELFF
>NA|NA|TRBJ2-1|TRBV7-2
TGTGCCAGCAGCTTAGCGCTGATAGCGGGCCCCCGGGGGCATAATGAGCAGTTCTTC
CASSLALIAGPRGHNEQFF
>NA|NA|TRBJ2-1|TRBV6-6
TGTGCCAGCAGGCTACTCGGGGATGAGCAGTTCTTC
CASRLLGDEQFF
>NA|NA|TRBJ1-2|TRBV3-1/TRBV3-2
TGTGCCAGCAGCCAAGGGGACTACTATGGCTACACCTTC
CASSQGDYYGYTF
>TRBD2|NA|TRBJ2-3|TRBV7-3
TGTGCCAGCAGCCCCGGGACTAGCGGGAGGGCTCTAGATACGCAGTATTTT
CASSPGTSGRALDTQYF
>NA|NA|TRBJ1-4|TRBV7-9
TGTGCCAGCAGCCCGGAGGACAGCGTTGGGGGACTGTTTTTT
CASSPEDSVGGLFF
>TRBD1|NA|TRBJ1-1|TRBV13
TGTGCCAGCAGTTACCCGGGACAGGGGAACACTGAAGCTTTCTTT
CASSYPGQGNTEAFF
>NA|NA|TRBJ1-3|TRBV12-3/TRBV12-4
TGTGCCAGCAGTTTATCAGACACCATATATTTT
CASSLSDTIYF
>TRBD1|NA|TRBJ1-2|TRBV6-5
TGTGCCAGCAGTTACAAACGACAGGGTACGGGCTATGGCTACACCTTC
CASSYKRQGTGYGYTF
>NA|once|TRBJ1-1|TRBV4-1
TGCGCCAGCAGCCCCCCATTTGGTAGGAACACTGAAGCTTTCTTT
CASSPPFGRNTEAFF
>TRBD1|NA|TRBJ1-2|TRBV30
TGTGCCTGGAGAGACAGGGGGCGTTTAACCTATGGCTACACCTTC
CAWRDRGRLTYGYTF
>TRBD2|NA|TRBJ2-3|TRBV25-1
TGTGCCAGCAGGAAGCGGGGGGACACAGATACGCAGTATTTT
CASRKRGDTDTQYF
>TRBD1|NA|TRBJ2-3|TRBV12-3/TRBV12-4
TGTGCCAGTGACAGGGGCACAGATACGCAGTATTTT
CASDRGTDTQYF
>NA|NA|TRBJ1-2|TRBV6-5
TGTGCCAGCAGTTACACCTTTTACAGGGACGACGGCTACACCTTC
CASSYTFYRDDGYTF
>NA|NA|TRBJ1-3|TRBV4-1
TGCGCCAGCAGCCAAGTGGGGAGGGGGTCCCCTGGAAACACCATATATTTT
CASSQVGRGSPGNTIYF
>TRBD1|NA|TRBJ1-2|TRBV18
TGTGCCAGCTCACCACTTGGGACAGGGACGGACTATGGCTACACCTTC
CASSPLGTGTDYGYTF
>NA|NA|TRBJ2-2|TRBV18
TGTGCCAGCTCACCACCGTTCGGGAGAAACACCGGGGAGCTGTTTTTT
CASSPPFGRNTGELFF
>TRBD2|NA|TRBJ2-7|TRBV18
TGTGCCAGCTCGCGGGGTAGCGGGGGTTACGAGCAGTACTTC
CASSRGSGGYEQYF